Below are 21 T cell receptor beta chains sequenced from a single sample in a study of blood T cells in healthy people across ages. It was with a sample-barcoded 5' primer and a J-beta primer mix that a second PCR of about 6 to 12 cycles was run. MiXCR, run by TCRdb on the 5' RACE reads, gives a single entry per CDR3 protein. The sample comprises approximately 1,000,000 distinct CDR3 sequences, less than 45% of which are singletons, and around 12% rests with the top ten. The sequenced sample consisted of blood. The receptor source for this set is a man aged 18 to 29 in good health.

This chain connects TRBV3-1 to TRBJ1-4; D possibly corresponds to TRBD1 (5 bases). The CDR3 totals 16 residues. V gave up 4 bases and J gave up 8 bases, with 20 bases separating them. CDR1 and CDR2 (germline): LGHDT, YNNKEL (reference sequence). CDR3 in DNA: TGTGCCAGCAGCCCGACACAGGATACTCTTGAGGAAAAACTGTTTTTT. This gives the protein CASSPTQDTLEEKLFF.

The gene calls are TRBV7-9 and TRBJ2-1, with D tentatively TRBD1 (5 bases). Trimming took off 1 base at V and 13 bases at J, with 14 bases between the two ends. Per the germline V gene, CDR1 is SEHNR and CDR2 is FQNEAQ (reference sequence). This CDR3 is built from 13 residues. The CDR3 spells CASSLGLLTGQFF. In DNA, the CDR3 is TGTGCCAGCAGCTTAGGGCTTCTTACAGGACAGTTCTTC. The variable domain in full, completed from reference TRBV7-9 and TRBJ2-1, reads DTGVSQNPRHKITKRGQNVTFRCDPISEHNRLYWYRQTLGQGPEFLTYFQNEAQLEKSRLLSDRFSAERPKGSFSTLEIQRTEQGDSAMYLCASSLGLLTGQFFGPGTRLTVL.

The rearrangement joins TRBV6-6 to TRBJ1-5; D is possibly TRBD1 (5 bases). The germline CDR1 and CDR2 sequences are MNHNY and SVGAGI (reference sequence). CDR3 size: 15 residues. Trimming removed 4 bases at V and 3 bases at J, with 13 bases between. In nucleotides, the CDR3 is TGTGCCAGCAGTTCGATGGGGGTTTTCAATCAGCCCCAGCATTTT. Translating it yields CASSSMGVFNQPQHF.

This clonotype was observed once. Relative to the germline gene, one junction end is altered; a read error may explain this. V is TRBV20-1 and J is TRBJ2-3; TRBD2 is a possible D gene (5 bases). The CDR3 consists of 12 residues. Germline values: CDR1 DFQATT, CDR2 SNEGSKA (reference sequence). In DNA, the CDR3 is TGCAGTGCTATAGACTACACAGAGACGCAGTATTTT. Residues: CSAIDYTETQYF.

V usage is TRBV12-3 or TRBV12-4 and J usage is TRBJ1-2; D possibly corresponds to TRBD1 (5 bases). This CDR3 contains 12 residues. The V end was cut by 3 bases, the J end by 6 bases, with 8 bases between. The CDR3, as DNA: TGTGCCAGCAGTTTGGGGGTCCATGGCTACACCTTC. Protein sequence: CASSLGVHGYTF.

This chain uses TRBV14 with TRBJ2-1; the D gene is possibly TRBD2 (5 bases). V was shortened by 8 bases and J by 8 bases, with 13 bases between the two germline ends. The CDR3 spans 12 residues. The germline V gene has CDR1 SGHDN and CDR2 FVKESK. The CDR3 loop is CASGLHGYEQFF. The CDR3 DNA sequence: TGTGCCAGCGGACTCCATGGTTATGAGCAGTTCTTC.

This clonotype came up a few times. This chain joins TRBV15 and TRBJ2-7; perhaps TRBD2 as D (6 bases). This CDR3 contains 15 residues. Between the trimmed V and J ends, which lost 0 bases and 1 base, there was a span of 10 bases. CDR1 and CDR2 (germline): LNHNV, YYDKDF (reference sequence). The CDR3 sequence: CATSRDLAPSYEQYF. DNA for the CDR3: TGTGCCACCAGCAGAGATCTAGCGCCTTCCTACGAGCAGTACTTC.

The table lists this clonotype with a few counts. The rearrangement links TRBV24-1 to TRBJ2-4; the match to TRBD1 covers 8 bases. The CDR3 contains 15 residues. Germline V gene data show CDR1 as KGHDR and CDR2 as SFDVKD. The J segment lost 6 bases and the V segment lost 10 bases, leaving 13 bases of the junction unmatched. The CDR3: CATDRQDRDLNIQYF. For the CDR3, the DNA is TGTGCCACAGACAGGCAGGACAGGGACCTAAACATTCAGTACTTC.

The V call is TRBV6-1, the J call TRBJ2-5; tentatively, D is TRBD1 (6 bases). The CDR3 consists of 13 residues. The ends were cut back, 6 bases at V and 4 bases at J, with 12 bases in the middle. Germline V gene sequence: CDR1 MNHNS, CDR2 SASEGT. The CDR3 spells CASSSQGPETQYF. The CDR3 nucleotides are TGTGCCAGCAGCTCTCAGGGGCCAGAGACCCAGTACTTC.

V is TRBV15 and J is TRBJ2-3; D unclear. The length of the CDR3 is 18 residues. The V end was cut by 0 bases, the J end by 0 bases, with 16 bases between. CDR1 is LNHNV and CDR2 is YYDKDF in the germline V gene (reference sequence). This CDR3 reads CATSRENPTHLSTDTQYF. The CDR3 nucleotides read TGTGCCACCAGCAGAGAAAACCCGACTCATCTTAGCACAGATACGCAGTATTTT. The full variable domain, rest sourced from reference TRBV15 and TRBJ2-3, is DAMVIQNPRYQVTQFGKPVTLSCSQTLNHNVMYWYQQKSSQAPKLLFHYYDKDFNNEADTPDNFQSRRPNTSFCFLDIRSPGLGDTAMYLCATSRENPTHLSTDTQYFGPGTRLTVL.

The chain couples TRBV12-3 or TRBV12-4 to TRBJ2-5, with D perhaps matching TRBD2 (5 bases). The CDR3 sequence is 16 residues long. Trimming removed 6 bases at V and 11 bases at J, with 28 bases between. The CDR3 loop reads CASSPFTYGERNEQYF. CDR3 DNA sequence: TGTGCCAGCAGCCCCTTTACCTACGGGGAGAGGAATGAGCAGTACTTC.

This clonotype was recorded a few times. The chain joins TRBV12-3 or TRBV12-4 to TRBJ2-2; D possibly corresponds to TRBD2 (5 bases). CDR3 length equals 14 residues. Trimming removed 8 bases from V and 4 bases from J, with 14 bases in between. The CDR3 sequence: CASLLPGFTGELFF. In DNA form, the CDR3 reads TGTGCCAGCTTACTCCCGGGGTTCACCGGGGAGCTGTTTTTT.

This chain links TRBV6-2 or TRBV6-3 with TRBJ1-2, with D unclear. The V end lost 5 bases, the J end lost 8 bases, and 9 bases lay between the germline ends. The CDR3 totals 11 residues. CDR1 and CDR2 (germline): MNHEY, SVGEGT. The CDR3 region has the DNA TGTGCCAGCAGTCGGATGGGAGGCTACACCTTC. It translates to CASSRMGGYTF.

V gene TRBV6-2 or TRBV6-3 combines with J gene TRBJ2-1; 9 nucleotides line up with TRBD2. V shed 4 bases, J shed 7 bases, and the junction held 11 bases outside the gene matches. The germline V gene encodes CDR1 MNHEY and CDR2 SVGEGT. The CDR3 consists of 16 residues. CDR3 in amino acids: CASSSLAGTTGNEQFF. The CDR3 region has the DNA TGTGCCAGCAGTTCCCTAGCGGGGACGACGGGGAATGAGCAGTTCTTC.

For this clonotype: This clone may be a read error of a much larger clone one base away. The J gene is TRBJ2-3, the V gene TRBV7-9; 9 bases line up with TRBD2. This CDR3 is built from 14 residues. Germline CDR1 and CDR2: SEHNR and FQNEAQ (reference sequence). CDR3 nucleotide sequence: TGTGCCAGCAGCCATCGACTAGCGGAAGATACGCGGTATTTT. It yields the protein CASSHRLAEDTRYF.

This clonotype was counted once. The V call is TRBV18, the J call TRBJ1-1; D unresolved. Per germline, CDR1 KGHSH and CDR2 LQKENI. Deletions cut 3 bases from V and 1 base from J, with 9 bases between. The CDR3 spans 14 residues. The CDR3 nucleotides are TGTGCCAGCTCACCCGACGCAAAGAACACTGAAGCTTTCTTT. Its protein product is CASSPDAKNTEAFF.

The V and J genes are TRBV9 and TRBJ1-2; 8 bases are shared with TRBD1. The CDR3 covers 14 residues. CDR1 and CDR2 from the germline V gene are SGDLS and YYNGEE. After removal of 5 bases from V and 6 bases from J, the junction contained 9 bases not matched to a gene. In DNA, the CDR3 is TGTGCCAGCAGGAAGGGGACAGGTTCGGATGGCTACACCTTC. Amino acids: CASRKGTGSDGYTF.

J is TRBJ2-7 and V is TRBV20-1; D might be TRBD1 (5 bases). Trimming left V 4 bases short and J 6 bases short, with 10 bases between. The CDR3 consists of 11 residues. Looked up from germline, CDR1 is DFQATT and CDR2 is SNEGSKA (reference sequence). The CDR3 sequence: CSANRGGEQYF. The CDR3 DNA is TGCAGTGCTAATAGGGGTGGCGAGCAGTACTTC.

Many counts were recorded for this clonotype. The chain is built from TRBV5-1 and TRBJ2-3; D gene unclear. V was clipped by 4 bases and J by 2 bases, with 5 bases between them. Germline loops: CDR1 SGHRS, CDR2 YFSETQ. The CDR3 has 12 residues. This CDR3 reads CASSDFTDTQYF. In nucleotides, the CDR3 is TGCGCCAGCAGCGATTTCACAGATACGCAGTATTTT.

The rearrangement uses TRBV9 and TRBJ1-2; 9 bases map to TRBD1. CDR3 length equals 14 residues. Germline V gives CDR1 SGDLS, CDR2 YYNGEE. V gave up 4 bases and J gave up 10 bases; unmatched junction bases: 11. CDR3 DNA sequence: TGTGCCAGCAGCCCTGGACAGGGGCCCTGTGACTACACCTTC. Translation: CASSPGQGPCDYTF.

The V gene is TRBV7-2, the J gene TRBJ2-7; D may be TRBD1 (5 bases). CDR1 and CDR2 from the germline V gene are SGHTA and FQGNSA. The CDR3 contains 13 residues. Trimming left V 5 bases short and J 4 bases short, with 12 bases between. The CDR3 loop reads CASSRTTDYEQYF. CDR3 nucleotides: TGTGCCAGCAGCCGTACGACAGATTACGAGCAGTACTTC.